The rows below give T cell receptor beta chains drawn from one sample of a study of graft-versus-host responses after intestinal transplantation. Produced via immunoSEQ multiplex PCR; TCRdb's table is partial and in-frame only. This table has fewer than 75,000 clones, approximately 90% appearing once. Specimen: PBMCs, collected 26 days after transplant. These receptors were obtained from a human patient who received an intestinal transplant, so some T cells may come from the graft donor. Each CDR3 is given with its conserved first and last residue. Each record gives: J gene, V gene, D gene, CDR3 protein. The D gene is left open where the match is weak.

TRBJ1-1 | TRBV7-8 | . | CASSLQGTNTEAFF
TRBJ2-1 | TRBV6-5 | . | CASSYGPLDNEQFF
TRBJ2-7 | TRBV5-4 | TRBD2 | CASSLQRGSSYEQYF
TRBJ1-5 | TRBV5-8 | . | CASSSNQPQHF
TRBJ1-2 | TRBV10-2 | . | CATAVGQPLPMAF
TRBJ2-7 | TRBV4-1 | . | CASSQRSGYEQYF
TRBJ1-2 | TRBV6-5 | TRBD1 | CASSRDSNYGYTF
TRBJ1-2 | TRBV6-5 | . | CASRSHNKGYTF
TRBJ2-2 | TRBV11-2 | TRBD1 | CASSLAAGGRNTGELFF
TRBJ2-1 | TRBV18 | . | CASSPVDKAYNEQFF
TRBJ2-5 | TRBV27 | TRBD2 | CASSFRTSGSRETQYF
TRBJ1-1 | TRBV5-8 | . | CASSSDSNTEAFF
TRBJ2-3 | TRBV4-1 | TRBD1 | CASSQEWTGSPDTQYF
TRBJ2-7 | TRBV28 | TRBD2 | CASSLWRLAGGYEQYF
TRBJ1-2 | TRBV12-5 | . | CASGAECWGGEGYGYTF
TRBJ2-5 | TRBV21-1 | . | CASSKDWHQETQYF
TRBJ2-1 | TRBV27 | . | CASSLWGGNNEQFF
TRBJ2-6 | TRBV9 | . | CASSVVSGGLRSGANVLTF
TRBJ1-2 | TRBV15 | TRBD1 | CATSREDRGTGYTF
TRBJ2-7 | TRBV28 | TRBD1 | CASSSSGTDSYEQYF
TRBJ2-2 | TRBV5-4 | . | CASSLYDWFNTGELFF
TRBJ1-6 | TRBV9 | . | CASTGIGDSPLHF
TRBJ2-3 | TRBV7-6 | . | CASSLRQTSTDTQYF
TRBJ2-7 | TRBV6-1 | . | CASSEALAGSYGESYEQYF
TRBJ1-1 | TRBV29-1 | . | CSVDEMNTEAFF
TRBJ1-4 | TRBV15 | . | CATSPFAGGAPTNEKLFF
TRBJ2-7 | TRBV5-4 | TRBD2 | CASGEYSGRAYEQYF
TRBJ1-2 | TRBV7-2 | TRBD1 | CASSWDRQGFRDYGYTF
TRBJ2-4 | TRBV11-2 | TRBD1 | CASSFGPGTGGMNIQYF
TRBJ1-2 | TRBV18 | TRBD1 | CASSPPGQGGYGYTF
TRBJ1-3 | TRBV5-1 | TRBD1 | CASSPGGKGNTIYF
TRBJ2-3 | TRBV4-2 | TRBD1 | CASSQDRRGPDTQYF
TRBJ1-1 | TRBV11-2 | . | CASSLDSDTEAFF
TRBJ2-2 | TRBV5-4 | . | CASSWAPGTLGSGELFF
TRBJ2-1 | TRBV7-9 | TRBD2 | CARGLAGNSISYNEQFF
TRBJ2-7 | TRBV6-1 | TRBD2 | CASSEALRGVLEYF
TRBJ2-1 | TRBV15 | TRBD1 | CATSRLTGTGDDEQFF
TRBJ1-5 | TRBV19 | TRBD1 | CASSIDHARGRYQPQHF
TRBJ2-6 | TRBV4-3 | . | CASSQALRQPGANVLTF
TRBJ2-7 | TRBV2 | . | CASSDRGKRYEQYF
TRBJ1-5 | TRBV19 | . | CASSTQGNQPQHF
TRBJ1-2 | TRBV6-5 | . | CASSYSLGGDGYTF
TRBJ2-1 | TRBV7-2 | . | CASSSTGGRYNEQFF
TRBJ1-1 | TRBV5-4 | TRBD1 | CASNRGTATEAFF
TRBJ2-3 | TRBV28 | TRBD2 | CASSPAGLAGEGTDTQYF
TRBJ1-2 | TRBV6-5 | TRBD1 | CASSYGTGESGYTF
TRBJ2-7 | TRBV28 | . | CASSRWGREDEQYF
TRBJ2-1 | TRBV6-4 | TRBD2 | CASSGDSSGVGSYNEQFF
TRBJ2-7 | TRBV7-9 | . | CASSAPQRSYEQYF
TRBJ2-4 | TRBV7-2 | . | CASSDRLQGALGNIQYF
TRBJ2-5 | TRBV4-3 | TRBD2 | CASSQFRLAGETQYF
TRBJ2-1 | TRBV6-1 | TRBD2 | CASSVLQERGEQFF
TRBJ1-4 | TRBV30 | . | CAWSGTEMHNEKLFF